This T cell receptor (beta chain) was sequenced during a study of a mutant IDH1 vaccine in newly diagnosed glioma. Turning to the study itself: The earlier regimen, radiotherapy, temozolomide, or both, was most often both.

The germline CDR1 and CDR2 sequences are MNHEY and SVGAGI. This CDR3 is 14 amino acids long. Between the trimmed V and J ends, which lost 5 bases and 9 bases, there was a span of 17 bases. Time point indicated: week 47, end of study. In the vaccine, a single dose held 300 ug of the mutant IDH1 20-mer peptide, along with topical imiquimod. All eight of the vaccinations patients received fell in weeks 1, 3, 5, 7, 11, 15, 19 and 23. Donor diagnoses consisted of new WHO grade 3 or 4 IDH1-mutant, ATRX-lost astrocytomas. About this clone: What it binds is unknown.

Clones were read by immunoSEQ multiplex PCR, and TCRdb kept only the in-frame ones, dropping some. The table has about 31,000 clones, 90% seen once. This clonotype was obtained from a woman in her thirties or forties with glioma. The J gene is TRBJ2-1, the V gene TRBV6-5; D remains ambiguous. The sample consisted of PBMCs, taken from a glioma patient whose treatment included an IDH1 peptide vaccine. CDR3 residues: CASSPTNPAGEQFF. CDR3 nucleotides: TGTGCCAGCAGTCCGACAAATCCGGCTGGTGAGCAGTTCTTC.